This TCR beta chain originates from a study of post-analysis software for immune sequencing data. Study-level findings and limits: People with multiple sclerosis had a significantly lower normalized Chao1 diversity than controls did. About five TRBV segments, including TRBV5-6, TRBV5-1 and TRBV20-1, were more frequent in patients than controls.

Details on this clonotype: The target antigen is unknown.

Built from TCR beta cDNA, the libraries had unique molecular identifiers in them. Out of about 0.95 to 10 million T cells, hundreds of thousands of cDNA molecules were generated. TCRdb independently ran MiXCR on the PCR reads; one entry per CDR3 protein. The sample records more than 450,000 distinct CDR3 sequences, around 47% being singletons. The germline gives CDR1 DFQATT, CDR2 SNEGSKA (reference sequence). The CDR3 totals 12 residues. This chain uses TRBV20-1 with TRBJ2-5, with a possible D match to TRBD2 (6 bases). The receptor's source is a girl aged 5 to 17 with multiple sclerosis. The sample taken for sequencing was blood. CDR3 sequence: CSASGSQETQYF. DNA of the CDR3: TGCAGCGCGAGCGGGTCCCAAGAGACCCAGTACTTC.